The 15 T cell receptor beta chains reported below all come from one sample, sequenced in a study of low-dose radiotherapy and immunotherapy resistance in tumors. The time point here: before trial treatment. Covering alpha and beta chains, TRAV- and TRBV-specific primers were used for the first-strand cDNA. Both a constant-region primer and a V-primer adapter served to amplify TCRs across 15 to 20 PCR cycles. TCRdb itself ran the reads through MiXCR, one entry per CDR3 protein. The sample records 55,000 to 65,000 distinct CDR3 sequences, more than 20% being singletons. Sequenced material: PBMCs, taken before treatment. The receptors derive from a male donor with rectosigmoid adenocarcinoma.

This clonotype showed up many times. The genes are TRBV10-2 and TRBJ1-5; unclear D gene. There are 12 residues in the CDR3. V was trimmed by 4 bases and J by 5 bases, leaving 6 bases between them. CDR1 WSHSY and CDR2 SAAADI come from the germline V gene. The CDR3 here is CASSGFDQPQHF. The CDR3 DNA reads as TGCGCCAGCAGTGGTTTCGATCAGCCCCAGCATTTT.

As to this clonotype: This may come from a read error, since a much larger clone is one base off. The genes are TRBV30 and TRBJ2-5, with 8 bases lining up with TRBD1. In germline, CDR1 is GTSNPN, CDR2 SVGIG (reference sequence). The CDR3 runs 15 residues. Trimming cost V 3 bases and J 1 base; bases outside gene matches: 7. The CDR3 protein is CAWREGQGVQETQYF. CDR3 nucleotides: TGTGCCTGGAGAGAAGGACAGGGAGTCCAAGAGACCCAGTACTTC. Together with reference TRBV30 and TRBJ2-5, the CDR3 gives the full variable domain: SQTIHQWPATLVQPVGSPLSLECTVEGTSNPNLYWYRQAAGRGLQLLFYSVGIGQISSEVPQNLSASRPQDRQFILSSKKLLLSDSGFYLCAWREGQGVQETQYFGPGTRLLVL.

This chain joins TRBV7-8 and TRBJ2-5, with D perhaps assigned TRBD1 or TRBD2 (5 bases each). This CDR3 contains 16 residues. Trimming took 8 bases from V and 0 from J, leaving 19 bases between them. Germline loops: CDR1 SGHVS, CDR2 FQNEAQ. CDR3 in amino acids: CASHKGSRLYQETQYF. The CDR3 nucleotides are TGTGCCAGCCATAAGGGGAGCAGGCTGTACCAAGAGACCCAGTACTTC.

Many counts were recorded for this clonotype. The J gene is TRBJ2-7, the V gene TRBV7-2; 8 bases fit TRBD1. CDR1 SGHTA and CDR2 FQGNSA come from the germline V gene. V was pared by 4 bases and J by 5 bases, with 4 bases of the junction left unmatched. The CDR3 has 13 amino acids. The CDR3 DNA follows: TGTGCCAGCAGCTCGGACAGGGTACACGAGCAGTACTTC. This encodes CASSSDRVHEQYF.

CDR3 sequence (DNA): TGTGCCAGCAGCGTAGAGGGGGGCTCCTACAATGAGCAGTACTTC. Translation gives CASSVEGGSYNEQYF. The gene calls are TRBV9 and TRBJ2-7; tentatively, D is TRBD1 or TRBD2 (6 bases each). Germline V lookup: CDR1 SGDLS, CDR2 YYNGEE. Trimming left V 0 bases short and J 7 bases short, with 17 bases between. The CDR3 has 15 residues.

This chain links TRBV28 with TRBJ2-1; D is perhaps TRBD1 or TRBD2 (5 bases each). CDR1 MDHEN and CDR2 SYDVKM come from the germline V gene. Trimming shortened V by 3 bases and J by 6 bases, and 9 bases separated the two germline ends. The CDR3 sequence is 13 residues long. The CDR3 nucleotides are TGTGCCAGCAGTTTTGGGGGAGTCAATGAGCAGTTCTTC. Translation gives CASSFGGVNEQFF.

This clonotype was seen many times. In DNA, the CDR3 is TGTGCCAGCAGCTTAGGAGGAAGGGATACGCAGTATTTT. Its translation: CASSLGGRDTQYF. The chain recombines TRBV7-2 with TRBJ2-3; D gene uncertain. This CDR3 has 13 amino acids. Germline V gene lookup returns CDR1 SGHTA and CDR2 FQGNSA. V shed 1 base and J shed 6 bases, with 8 bases lying between them.

A note on this clonotype: With only one base between it and a far larger clone, this is likely a read error. The chain uses TRBV6-1 and TRBJ2-7; 9 positions agree with TRBD2. Germline loops: CDR1 MNHNS, CDR2 SASEGT. The CDR3 loop spans 16 amino acids. As DNA, the CDR3 is TGTGCCATCAGTGAACTAGCTAGCGGGAAAAGGTATGAGCAGTACTTC. Residues: CAISELASGKRYEQYF.

In its sample, this clonotype was seen many times. The chain employs TRBV11-1 and TRBJ2-1, with 9 bases that match TRBD1. There are 15 residues in the CDR3. V was pared by 2 bases and J by 7 bases, with 6 bases of the junction left unmatched. Germline V gene lookup returns CDR1 SGHAT and CDR2 FQDESV (reference sequence). CDR3 loop: CASSLPGTGTNEQFF. The CDR3 nucleotides are TGTGCCAGCAGCTTACCCGGGACAGGGACGAATGAGCAGTTCTTC. The full variable domain, rest sourced from reference TRBV11-1 and TRBJ2-1, is EAEVAQSPRYKITEKSQAVAFWCDPISGHATLYWYRQILGQGPELLVQFQDESVVDDSQLPKDRFSAERLKGVDSTLKIQPAELGDSAMYLCASSLPGTGTNEQFFGPGTRLTVL.

The sample holds many counts of this clonotype. The V gene is TRBV29-1, the J gene TRBJ2-5, with unresolved D. The V gene's germline CDR1 is SQVTM and CDR2 ANQGSEA. The CDR3 length is 10 residues. V lost 2 bases to trimming and J lost 3 bases, with 1 base between them. The CDR3 loop is CSVEKETQYF. In DNA, the CDR3 is TGCAGCGTTGAAAAAGAGACCCAGTACTTC.

The chain uses TRBV28 and TRBJ2-7; no firm D call. CDR3 size: 13 residues. Germline V gene lookup returns CDR1 MDHEN and CDR2 SYDVKM. V shed 3 bases and J shed 1 base, with 7 bases lying between them. The CDR3 protein is CASSFTRSYEQYF. In DNA, the CDR3 is TGTGCCAGCAGTTTCACTCGTTCCTACGAGCAGTACTTC.

Regarding this clonotype: A far larger clone is only one base removed, so a read error is likely. V is TRBV2 and J is TRBJ2-1; TRBD2 aligns across 7 bases. CDR1 is SNHLY, CDR2 FYNNEI, per germline. V gave up 6 bases and J gave up 13 bases; unmatched junction bases: 18. The CDR3 covers 15 residues. CDR3 DNA: TGTGCCAGCAGCCCCGGGACTACGTACTTTGGGACCCAGTTCTTC. Translation gives CASSPGTTYFGTQFF.

This clonotype was detected a few times. This chain links TRBV5-1 with TRBJ2-1; 7 bases fit TRBD1. The V gene's germline CDR1 is SGHRS and CDR2 YFSETQ. The junction had 10 bases not matched to a gene; V was cut back by 4 bases and J by 9 bases. This CDR3 is built from 14 residues. Here the CDR3 reads CASSPQPDRVEQFF. The CDR3 region has the DNA TGCGCCAGCAGCCCGCAACCCGACAGGGTTGAGCAGTTCTTC.

This clonotype came up many times. The genes are TRBV16 and TRBJ2-1; 9 bases are a match to TRBD1. Germline trimming cut 3 bases from V and 4 bases from J; bases unmatched to any gene: 4. CDR3 size: 15 residues. From germline, CDR1 is KGHSY and CDR2 FQNENV. CDR3: CASSHGGQGYNEQFF. In DNA, the CDR3 is TGTGCCAGCAGCCACGGGGGACAGGGTTACAATGAGCAGTTCTTC.

This clonotype has at least ten counts. The V call is TRBV18, the J call TRBJ2-5; unclear D gene. The V and J ends lost 3 bases and 1 base respectively, with 9 bases between them. The CDR3 is 14 amino acids. Germline assignment: CDR1 KGHSH and CDR2 LQKENI. The CDR3 DNA reads as TGTGCCAGCTCACCCCGGCAGTTCCAAGAGACCCAGTACTTC. Protein product: CASSPRQFQETQYF. The full variable domain, completed using reference TRBV18 and TRBJ2-5, is NAGVMQNPRHLVRRRGQEARLRCSPMKGHSHVYWYRQLPEEGLKFMVYLQKENIIDESGMPKERFSAEFPKEGPSILRIQQVVRGDSAAYFCASSPRQFQETQYFGPGTRLLVL.